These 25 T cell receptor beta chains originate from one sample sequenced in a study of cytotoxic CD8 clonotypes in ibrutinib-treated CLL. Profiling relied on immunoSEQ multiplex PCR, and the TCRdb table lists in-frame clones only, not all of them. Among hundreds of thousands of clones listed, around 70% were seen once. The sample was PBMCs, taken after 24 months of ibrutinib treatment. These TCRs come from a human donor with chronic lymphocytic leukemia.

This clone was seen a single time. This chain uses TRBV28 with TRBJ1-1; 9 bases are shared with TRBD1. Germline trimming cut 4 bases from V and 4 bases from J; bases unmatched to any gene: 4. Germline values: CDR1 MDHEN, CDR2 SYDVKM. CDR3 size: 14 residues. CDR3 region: CASSSRDRVTEAFF. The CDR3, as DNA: TGTGCCAGCAGTTCTAGGGACAGGGTCACTGAAGCTTTCTTT.

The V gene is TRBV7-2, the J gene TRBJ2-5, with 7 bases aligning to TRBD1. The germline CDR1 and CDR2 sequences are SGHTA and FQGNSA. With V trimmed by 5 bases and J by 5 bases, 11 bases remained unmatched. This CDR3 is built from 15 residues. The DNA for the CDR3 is TGTGCCAGCAGCACCCCGAGGACAGGACGGGAGACCCAGTACTTC. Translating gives CASSTPRTGRETQYF. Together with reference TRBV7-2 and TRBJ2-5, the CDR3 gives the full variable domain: GAGVSQSPSNKVTEKGKDVELRCDPISGHTALYWYRQSLGQGLEFLIYFQGNSAPDKSGLPSDRFSAERTGGSVSTLTIQRTQQEDSAVYLCASSTPRTGRETQYFGPGTRLLVL.

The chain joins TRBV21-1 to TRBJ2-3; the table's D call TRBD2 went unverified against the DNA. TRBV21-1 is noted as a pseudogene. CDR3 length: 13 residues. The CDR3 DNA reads TGTGTCAGTCCCGGGGCGGGATATTTAGAGCAGTATTTT. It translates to CVSPGAGYLEQYF.

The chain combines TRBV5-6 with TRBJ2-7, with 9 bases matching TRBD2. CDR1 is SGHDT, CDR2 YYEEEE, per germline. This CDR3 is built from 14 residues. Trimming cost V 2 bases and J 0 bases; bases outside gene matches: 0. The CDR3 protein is CASSLAGGSYEQYF. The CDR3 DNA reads TGTGCCAGCAGCTTAGCGGGGGGCTCCTACGAGCAGTACTTC.

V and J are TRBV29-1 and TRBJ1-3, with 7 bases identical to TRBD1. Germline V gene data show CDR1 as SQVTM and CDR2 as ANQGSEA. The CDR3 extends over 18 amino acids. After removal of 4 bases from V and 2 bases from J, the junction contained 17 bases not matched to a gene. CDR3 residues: CSVVGRERGTEPGNTIYF. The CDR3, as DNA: TGCAGCGTTGTAGGCCGCGAGAGGGGGACAGAACCTGGAAACACCATATATTTT.

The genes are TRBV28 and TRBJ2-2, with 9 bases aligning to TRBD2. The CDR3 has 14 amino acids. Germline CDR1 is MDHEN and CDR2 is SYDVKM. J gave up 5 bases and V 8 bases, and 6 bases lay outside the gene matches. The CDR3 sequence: CASGREGLTGELFF. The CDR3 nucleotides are TGTGCCAGCGGGCGGGAGGGCCTAACCGGGGAGCTGTTTTTT.

Here the CDR3 DNA reads TGTGCCAGCAGCTTTGGAGCGGGACAGGCCAACTATGGCTACACCTTC. Translated, it gives CASSFGAGQANYGYTF. V and J are TRBV5-4 and TRBJ1-2; 8 bases map to TRBD1. Trimming took 2 bases from V and 2 from J; bases not matched to a gene: 8. The CDR3 spans 16 residues. Germline CDR1 and CDR2: SGHNT and YYREEE (reference sequence). Full variable domain (remainder filled in from reference TRBV5-4 and TRBJ1-2): ETGVTQSPTHLIKTRGQQVTLRCSSQSGHNTVSWYQQALGQGPQFIFQYYREEENGRGNFPPRFSGLQFPNYSSELNVNALELDDSALYLCASSFGAGQANYGYTFGSGTRLTVV.

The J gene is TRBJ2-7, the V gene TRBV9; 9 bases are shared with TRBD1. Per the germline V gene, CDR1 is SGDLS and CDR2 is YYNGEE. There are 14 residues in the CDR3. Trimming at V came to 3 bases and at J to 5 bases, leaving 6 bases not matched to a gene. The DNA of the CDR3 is TGTGCCAGCAGCGCCGGGACAGGGCAACACGAGCAGTACTTC. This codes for CASSAGTGQHEQYF.

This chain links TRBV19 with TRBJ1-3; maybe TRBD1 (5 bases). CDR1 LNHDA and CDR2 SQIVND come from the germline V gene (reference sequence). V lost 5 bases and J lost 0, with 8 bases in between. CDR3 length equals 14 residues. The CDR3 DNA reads TGTGCCAGTAGTTTGGGGGACTCTGGAAACACCATATATTTT. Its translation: CASSLGDSGNTIYF.

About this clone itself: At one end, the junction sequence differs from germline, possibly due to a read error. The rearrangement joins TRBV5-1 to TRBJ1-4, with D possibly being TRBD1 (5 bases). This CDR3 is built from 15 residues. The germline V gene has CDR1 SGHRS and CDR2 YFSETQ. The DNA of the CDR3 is TGCGCCAGCACCTTGGGGCAGGTGGTAAATGAAAAACTGTTTTTT. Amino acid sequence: CASTLGQVVNEKLFF.

The CDR3 spells CASSPQGATNEKLFF. The DNA for the CDR3 is TGTGCCAGCAGCCCCCAAGGGGCAACTAATGAAAAACTGTTTTTT. The J gene is TRBJ1-4, the V gene TRBV5-4; D is perhaps TRBD1 (5 bases). The CDR3 has 15 residues. V was trimmed by 4 bases and J by 0 bases, leaving 10 bases between them. Germline lookup yields CDR1 SGHNT and CDR2 YYREEE (reference sequence).

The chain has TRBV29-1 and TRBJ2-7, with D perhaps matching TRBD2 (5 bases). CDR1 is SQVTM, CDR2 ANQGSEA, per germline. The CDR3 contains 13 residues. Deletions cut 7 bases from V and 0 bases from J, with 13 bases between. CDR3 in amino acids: CSAHNGISYEQYF. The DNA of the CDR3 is TGCAGCGCTCACAACGGGATCTCCTACGAGCAGTACTTC.

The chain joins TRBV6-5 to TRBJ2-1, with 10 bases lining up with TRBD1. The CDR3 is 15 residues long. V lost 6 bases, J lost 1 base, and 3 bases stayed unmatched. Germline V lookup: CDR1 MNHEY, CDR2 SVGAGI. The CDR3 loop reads CASSPDRGSYNEQFF. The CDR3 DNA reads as TGTGCCAGCAGCCCGGACAGGGGGTCCTACAATGAGCAGTTCTTC.

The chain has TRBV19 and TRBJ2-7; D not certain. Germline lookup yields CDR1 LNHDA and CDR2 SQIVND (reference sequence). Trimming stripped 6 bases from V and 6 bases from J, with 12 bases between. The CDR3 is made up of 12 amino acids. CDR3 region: CASRAFGSEQYF. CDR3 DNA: TGTGCCAGTAGAGCTTTCGGCAGCGAGCAGTACTTC.

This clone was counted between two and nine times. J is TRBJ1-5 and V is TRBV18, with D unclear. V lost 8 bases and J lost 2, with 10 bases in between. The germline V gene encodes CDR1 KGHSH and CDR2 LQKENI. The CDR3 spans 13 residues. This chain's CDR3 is CASAERGNQPQHF. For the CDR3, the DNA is TGTGCCAGCGCCGAGAGGGGCAATCAGCCCCAGCATTTT.

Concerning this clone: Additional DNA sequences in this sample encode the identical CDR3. CDR3 sequence: CASSYSGNSYNEQFF. The CDR3 nucleotides read TGTGCCAGCAGTTACTCAGGGAACTCCTACAATGAGCAGTTCTTC. The chain uses TRBV6-5 and TRBJ2-1; D remains ambiguous. CDR3 size: 15 residues. With 0 bases removed from V and 0 bases from J, the gap between germline ends came to 6 bases. Germline assignment: CDR1 MNHEY and CDR2 SVGAGI.

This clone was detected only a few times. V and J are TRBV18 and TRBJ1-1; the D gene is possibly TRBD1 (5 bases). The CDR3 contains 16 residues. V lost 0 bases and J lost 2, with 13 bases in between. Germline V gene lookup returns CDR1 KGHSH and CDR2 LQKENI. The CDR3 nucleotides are TGTGCCAGCTCACCACCGTGGCAGGGTGCAAACACTGAAGCTTTCTTT. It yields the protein CASSPPWQGANTEAFF. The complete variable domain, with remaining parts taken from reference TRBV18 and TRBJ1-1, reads NAGVMQNPRHLVRRRGQEARLRCSPMKGHSHVYWYRQLPEEGLKFMVYLQKENIIDESGMPKERFSAEFPKEGPSILRIQQVVRGDSAAYFCASSPPWQGANTEAFFGQGTRLTVV.

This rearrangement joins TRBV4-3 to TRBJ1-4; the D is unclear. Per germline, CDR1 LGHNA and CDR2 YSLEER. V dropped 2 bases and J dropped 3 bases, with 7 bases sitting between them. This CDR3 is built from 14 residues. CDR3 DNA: TGCGCCAGCAGCCAATTGGGGTCTAATGAAAAACTGTTTTTT. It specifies CASSQLGSNEKLFF.

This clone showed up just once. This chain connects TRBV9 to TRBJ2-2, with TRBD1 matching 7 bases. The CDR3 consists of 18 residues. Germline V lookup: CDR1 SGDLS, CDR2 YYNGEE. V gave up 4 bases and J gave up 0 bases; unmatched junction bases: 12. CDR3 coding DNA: TGTGCCAGCAGCCCCACGGGGACAGCCGCTTCGAACACCGGGGAGCTGTTTTTT. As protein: CASSPTGTAASNTGELFF.

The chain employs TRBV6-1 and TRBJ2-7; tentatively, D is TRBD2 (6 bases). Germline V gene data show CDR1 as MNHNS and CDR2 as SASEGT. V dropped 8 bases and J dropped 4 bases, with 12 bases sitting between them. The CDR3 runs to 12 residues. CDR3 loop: CASVNREYEQYF. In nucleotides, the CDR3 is TGTGCCAGCGTAAACCGGGAGTACGAGCAGTACTTC.

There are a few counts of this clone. Here the CDR3 reads CASKARGFGYTF. CDR3 sequence (DNA): TGTGCCAGTAAAGCCAGGGGCTTTGGCTACACCTTC. The J gene is TRBJ1-2, the V gene TRBV2; the D gene is possibly TRBD1 (6 bases). CDR1 is SNHLY and CDR2 is FYNNEI in the germline V gene. Trimming pared 9 bases from V and 7 bases from J, leaving 15 bases between. The CDR3 is made up of 12 amino acids.

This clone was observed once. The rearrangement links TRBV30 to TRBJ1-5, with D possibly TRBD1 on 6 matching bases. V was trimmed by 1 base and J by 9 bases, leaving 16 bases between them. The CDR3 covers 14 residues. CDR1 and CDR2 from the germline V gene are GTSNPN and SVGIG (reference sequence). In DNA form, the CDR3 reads TGTGCCTGGAGTGATAGGACAGCTCTTGGGCCCCAGCATTTT. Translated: CAWSDRTALGPQHF.

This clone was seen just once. CDR3 bases: TGTGCCAGCAGCTTTACCGGGCTCGATGGTTATGGCTACACCTTC. Its protein product is CASSFTGLDGYGYTF. This sequence joins TRBV7-2 and TRBJ1-2, with unresolved D. The germline gives CDR1 SGHTA, CDR2 FQGNSA. Trimming cost V 3 bases and J 5 bases, with 16 bases left between them. The CDR3 is 15 amino acids.

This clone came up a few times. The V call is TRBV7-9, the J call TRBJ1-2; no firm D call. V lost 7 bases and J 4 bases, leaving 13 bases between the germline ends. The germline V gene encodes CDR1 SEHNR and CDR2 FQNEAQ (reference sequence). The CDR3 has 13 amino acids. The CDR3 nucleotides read TGTGCCAGCATCCCCGCTTGGGGCTATGGCTACACCTTC. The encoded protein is CASIPAWGYGYTF.

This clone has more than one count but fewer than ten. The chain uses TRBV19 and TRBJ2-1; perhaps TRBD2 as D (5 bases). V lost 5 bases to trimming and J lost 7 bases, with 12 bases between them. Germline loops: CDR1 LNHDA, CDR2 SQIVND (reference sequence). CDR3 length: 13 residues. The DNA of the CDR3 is TGTGCCAGTAGTCTTCGGGGAAGGAATGAGCAGTTCTTC. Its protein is CASSLRGRNEQFF.